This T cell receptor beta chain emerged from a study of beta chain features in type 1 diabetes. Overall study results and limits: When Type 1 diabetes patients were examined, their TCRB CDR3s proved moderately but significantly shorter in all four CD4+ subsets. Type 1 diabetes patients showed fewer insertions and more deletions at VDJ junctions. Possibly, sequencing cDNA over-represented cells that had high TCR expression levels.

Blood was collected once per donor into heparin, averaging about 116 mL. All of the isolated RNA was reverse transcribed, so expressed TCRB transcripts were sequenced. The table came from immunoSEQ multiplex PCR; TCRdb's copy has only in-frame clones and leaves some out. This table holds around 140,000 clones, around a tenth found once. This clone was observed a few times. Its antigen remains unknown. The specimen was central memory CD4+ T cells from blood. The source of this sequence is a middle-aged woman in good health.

CDR3 bases: TGTGCCAGCAGCTCCCAGGGGGGCACTGAAGCTTTCTTT. Translation: CASSSQGGTEAFF. V and J are TRBV11-2 and TRBJ1-1; TRBD1 agrees at 7 bases. Germline V CDR1 and CDR2: SGHAT, FQNNGV. The V gene end was trimmed by 4 bases and the J gene end by 4 bases; junction bases not matched to a gene: 3. This CDR3 spans 13 amino acids.